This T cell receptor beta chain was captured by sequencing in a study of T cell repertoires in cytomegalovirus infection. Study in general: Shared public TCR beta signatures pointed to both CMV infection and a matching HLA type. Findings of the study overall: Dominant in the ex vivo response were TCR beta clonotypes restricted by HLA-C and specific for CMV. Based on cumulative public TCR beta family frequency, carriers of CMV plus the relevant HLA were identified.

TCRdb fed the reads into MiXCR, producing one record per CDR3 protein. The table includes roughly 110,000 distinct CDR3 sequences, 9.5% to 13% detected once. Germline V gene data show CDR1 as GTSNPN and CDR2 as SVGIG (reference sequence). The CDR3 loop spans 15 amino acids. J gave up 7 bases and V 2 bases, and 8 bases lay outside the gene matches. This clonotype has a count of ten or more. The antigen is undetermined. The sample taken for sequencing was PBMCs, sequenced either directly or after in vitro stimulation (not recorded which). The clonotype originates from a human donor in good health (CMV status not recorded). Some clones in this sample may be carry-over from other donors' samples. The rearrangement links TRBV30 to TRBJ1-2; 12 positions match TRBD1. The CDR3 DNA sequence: TGTGCCTGGAGTTCTCCGGGACAGGGGGCAGGTGGCTACACCTTC. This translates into CAWSSPGQGAGGYTF.